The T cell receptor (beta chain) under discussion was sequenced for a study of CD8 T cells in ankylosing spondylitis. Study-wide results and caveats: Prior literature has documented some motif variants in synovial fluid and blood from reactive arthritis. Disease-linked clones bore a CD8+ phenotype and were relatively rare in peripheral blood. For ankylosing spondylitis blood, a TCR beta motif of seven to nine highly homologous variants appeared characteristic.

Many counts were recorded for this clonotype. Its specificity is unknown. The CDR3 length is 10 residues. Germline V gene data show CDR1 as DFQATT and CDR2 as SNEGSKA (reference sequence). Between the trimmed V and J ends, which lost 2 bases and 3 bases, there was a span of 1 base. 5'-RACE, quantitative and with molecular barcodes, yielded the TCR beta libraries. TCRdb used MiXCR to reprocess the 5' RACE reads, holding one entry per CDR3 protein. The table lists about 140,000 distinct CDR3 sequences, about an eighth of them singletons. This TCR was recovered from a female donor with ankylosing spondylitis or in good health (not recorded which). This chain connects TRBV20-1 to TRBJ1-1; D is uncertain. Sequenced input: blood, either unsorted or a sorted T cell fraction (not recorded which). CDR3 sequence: CSARHTEAFF. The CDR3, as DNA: TGCAGTGCTAGACACACTGAAGCTTTCTTT.